These T cell receptor beta chains were read from a single sample in a study of blood T cell repertoires in COVID-19. Repertoires were generated with immunoSEQ multiplex PCR, while TCRdb's copy carries only in-frame clones and drops some. The repertoire holds around 150,000 clones, with approximately 90% as singletons. The sequenced sample was PBMCs or T cells enriched from blood (not recorded which). These TCRs come from a woman aged 45-59 years who had recovered from COVID-19. Both conserved end residues are part of each CDR3. Fields, in order: V gene, D gene, clone size, J gene, CDR3 protein, CDR3 DNA. A D gene is named only where the DNA matches it firmly. A row's size may be missing; if present it is once, few, many or a size class.

TRBV19,.,.,TRBJ2-3,CASSIRGDTQYF,TGTGCCAGTAGTATACGGGGAGATACGCAGTATTTT
TRBV5-5,.,few,TRBJ1-5,CASTHTGSSDQPQHF,TGTGCCAGCACCCACACAGGGTCCTCCGATCAGCCCCAGCATTTT
TRBV5-1,TRBD1,.,TRBJ2-7,CASRGQFEQYF,TGCGCCAGCAGGGGACAGTTCGAGCAGTACTTC
TRBV7-3,.,few,TRBJ2-7,CASSLGQGHYEQYF,TGTGCCAGCAGCCTAGGGCAGGGCCACTACGAGCAGTACTTC
TRBV19,.,.,TRBJ1-4,CASSQGTTNEKLFF,TGTGCCAGTAGCCAGGGGACAACTAATGAAAAACTGTTTTTT
TRBV11-3,TRBD2,.,TRBJ2-5,CASSVGLAGGPGETQYF,TGTGCCAGCAGCGTCGGACTAGCGGGGGGGCCCGGGGAGACCCAGTACTTC
TRBV4-3,.,.,TRBJ2-1,CASSRDISSYNEQFF,TGCGCCAGCAGCCGAGACATTAGCTCCTACAATGAGCAGTTCTTC
TRBV29-1,.,.,TRBJ2-6,CSVEVGGTFSSGANVLTF,TGCAGCGTTGAAGTAGGCGGGACCTTTTCCTCTGGGGCCAACGTCCTGACTTTC
TRBV5-1,TRBD1,.,TRBJ1-6,CASSPTAGQGSNSPLHF,TGCGCCAGCAGCCCGACGGCGGGACAGGGAAGCAATTCACCCCTCCACTTT
TRBV7-3,.,.,TRBJ1-3,CASSWPTPSSGNTIYF,TGTGCCAGCAGCTGGCCGACACCGAGCTCTGGAAACACCATATATTTT
TRBV30,.,.,TRBJ1-2,CAWSVLGRVGGYTF,TGTGCCTGGAGTGTACTGGGCAGGGTAGGCGGCTACACCTTC
TRBV29-1,.,.,TRBJ1-1,CSVEPRVSGTEAFF,TGCAGCGTTGAACCTCGGGTCAGCGGGACTGAAGCTTTCTTT
TRBV25-1,TRBD1,.,TRBJ1-4,CASSESRTGWEEKLFF,TGTGCCAGCAGTGAATCCCGGACAGGGTGGGAGGAAAAACTGTTTTTT
TRBV5-4,TRBD1,.,TRBJ2-1,CASSLDRTGGLNEQFF,TGTGCCAGCAGCTTGGATAGGACAGGGGGCTTAAATGAGCAGTTCTTC
TRBV7-3,TRBD1,.,TRBJ1-1,CASSLNQQGEAFF,TGTGCCAGCAGCCTCAACCAACAGGGGGAAGCTTTCTTT
TRBV18,.,.,TRBJ1-2,CASSPQGSTNYGYTF,TGTGCCAGCTCGCCGCAGGGGTCCACTAACTATGGCTACACCTTC
TRBV7-3,.,.,TRBJ2-7,CASSVFRDSSYEQYF,TGTGCCAGCAGCGTTTTCCGGGACTCCTCCTACGAGCAGTACTTC
TRBV6-5,.,.,TRBJ1-2,CASSYLHTSRGYTF,TGTGCCAGCAGTTACTTACACACCTCGAGGGGCTACACCTTC
TRBV11-3,.,.,TRBJ2-3,CASSLGLIADTQYF,TGTGCCAGCAGCTTAGGGCTGATCGCAGATACGCAGTATTTT
TRBV5-1,.,.,TRBJ1-1,CASSLETPRDTEAFF,TGCGCCAGCAGCTTGGAAACCCCCAGGGACACTGAAGCTTTCTTT
TRBV11-2,TRBD1,.,TRBJ2-1,CASSLGTGSYNEQFF,TGTGCCAGCAGCTTAGGGACAGGGTCCTACAATGAGCAGTTCTTC
TRBV19,TRBD1,.,TRBJ1-2,CASSFGTGDGYTF,TGTGCCAGTAGTTTCGGGACAGGGGATGGCTACACCTTC
TRBV12-5,TRBD2,.,TRBJ2-7,CASVHLGLADHEQYF,TGTGCTAGTGTTCACCTGGGACTAGCGGACCACGAGCAGTACTTC
TRBV9,.,.,TRBJ1-2,CASSVGGVDFYGYTF,TGTGCCAGCAGCGTAGGGGGGGTAGATTTTTATGGCTACACCTTC
TRBV12-3/TRBV12-4,.,.,TRBJ2-4,CASGRDSNIQYF,TGTGCCAGCGGGAGAGACTCAAACATTCAGTACTTC
TRBV4-3,TRBD2,.,TRBJ2-2,CASSQGGRATGELFF,TGCGCCAGCAGCCAAGGGGGGAGGGCGACCGGGGAGCTGTTTTTT
TRBV28,TRBD1,.,TRBJ1-2,CASSLSAGGGGYTF,TGTGCCAGCAGTTTATCTGCAGGGGGCGGGGGCTACACCTTC
TRBV2,TRBD1,once,TRBJ1-1,CASTRQGPGTEAFF,TGTGCCAGCACGAGACAGGGACCGGGCACTGAAGCTTTCTTT